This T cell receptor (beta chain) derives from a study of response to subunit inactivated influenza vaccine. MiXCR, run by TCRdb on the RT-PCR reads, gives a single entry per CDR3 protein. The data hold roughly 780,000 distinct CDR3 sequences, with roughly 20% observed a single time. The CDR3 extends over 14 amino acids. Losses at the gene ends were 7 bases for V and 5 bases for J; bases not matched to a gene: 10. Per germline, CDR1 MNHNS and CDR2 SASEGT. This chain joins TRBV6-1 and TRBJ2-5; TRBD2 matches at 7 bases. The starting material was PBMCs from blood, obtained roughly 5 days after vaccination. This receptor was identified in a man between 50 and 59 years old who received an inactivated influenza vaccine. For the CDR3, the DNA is TGTGCCAGCACCCACGGGGAGGGCCGGGAGACCCAGTACTTC. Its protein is CASTHGEGRETQYF.